The 32 T cell receptor beta chains below all came from one sample that was sequenced in a study of CD8 T cells in acute hepatitis C reinfection. Time point here: naive CD8 control sorted from an acute-time-point sample. Only in-frame clones appear in the TCRdb table, and some are missing; sequencing was by immunoSEQ multiplex PCR. The profile shows 35,000 to 40,000 clones, just under 90% of them singletons. The sequenced material came from naive CD8+ T cells from PBMCs. The receptors were sampled from a young man with chronic hepatitis C.

The V call is TRBV9, the J call TRBJ2-2, with 11 bases that match TRBD2. This CDR3 is 15 amino acids long. Germline V gene sequence: CDR1 SGDLS, CDR2 YYNGEE. The J segment lost 7 bases and the V segment lost 5 bases, leaving 7 bases of the junction unmatched. The CDR3 sequence: CASRATSGSLGELFF. The CDR3 nucleotides read TGTGCCAGCAGGGCCACTAGCGGGAGTCTCGGGGAGCTGTTTTTT.

The V gene is TRBV9, the J gene TRBJ1-1; D is unclear. Germline lookup yields CDR1 SGDLS and CDR2 YYNGEE. Trimming took 4 bases from V and 2 from J, leaving 9 bases between them. The CDR3 spans 13 residues. CDR3 coding DNA: TGTGCCAGCAGCCTGGTGGTAAACACTGAAGCTTTCTTT. Residues: CASSLVVNTEAFF.

This clone occurred a few times. J is TRBJ2-7 and V is TRBV7-9; 11 nucleotides line up with TRBD2. This CDR3 is 17 amino acids long. Losses at the gene ends were 1 base for V and 5 bases for J; bases not matched to a gene: 10. Per germline, CDR1 SEHNR and CDR2 FQNEAQ (reference sequence). Written as DNA, the CDR3 is TGTGCCAGCAGCTTAGTAATGGCTAGCGGGGGGTCTGACGAGCAGTACTTC. It codes for CASSLVMASGGSDEQYF.

The V and J genes are TRBV27 and TRBJ2-2; D perhaps matches TRBD1 (5 bases). This CDR3 contains 16 residues. CDR1 and CDR2 (germline): MNHEY, SMNVEV (reference sequence). Trimming removed 5 bases from V and 3 bases from J, with 16 bases in between. CDR3: CASSRPPGYDTGELFF. The CDR3 coding sequence is TGTGCCAGCAGTCGCCCCCCAGGGTACGACACCGGGGAGCTGTTTTTT.

This chain joins TRBV11-2 and TRBJ1-4; D is unresolved. Germline assignment: CDR1 SGHAT and CDR2 FQNNGV. CDR3 length equals 14 residues. Trimming shortened V by 5 bases and J by 3 bases, and 10 bases separated the two germline ends. CDR3 nucleotide sequence: TGTGCCAGCAGCCCGGACCCATCTAATGAAAAACTGTTTTTT. Protein: CASSPDPSNEKLFF.

This clone was recorded only once. The chain is built from TRBV5-1 and TRBJ2-3, with TRBD2 as a possible D gene (6 bases). Trimming took off 2 bases at V and 1 base at J, with 17 bases between the two ends. There are 17 residues in the CDR3. Germline-derived CDR1 and CDR2 are SGHRS and YFSETQ. CDR3 in amino acids: CASSFGIRRARTDTQYF. CDR3 in DNA: TGCGCCAGCAGCTTCGGTATCAGGAGGGCCCGCACAGATACGCAGTATTTT.

This clone was counted a single time. The chain couples TRBV7-9 to TRBJ2-7; 10 bases match TRBD1. The CDR3 runs to 14 residues. Germline V gene sequence: CDR1 SEHNR, CDR2 FQNEAQ (reference sequence). Trimming at V came to 5 bases and at J to 4 bases, leaving 5 bases not matched to a gene. As DNA, the CDR3 is TGTGCCAGCAGCCCCCGGGACAGGGGATACGAGCAGTACTTC. Encoded protein: CASSPRDRGYEQYF.

V gene TRBV9 combines with J gene TRBJ2-3; no firm D call. Germline-derived CDR1 and CDR2 are SGDLS and YYNGEE. CDR3 length equals 10 residues. The V end lost 3 bases, the J end lost 6 bases, and 2 bases lay between the germline ends. Written as DNA, the CDR3 is TGTGCCAGCAGCGGGGATACGCAGTATTTT. It yields the protein CASSGDTQYF.

The chain carries TRBV11-2 and TRBJ1-2; D remains unclear. V was cut by 5 bases and J by 2 bases, with 9 bases left in between. The CDR3 consists of 13 residues. Germline assignment: CDR1 SGHAT and CDR2 FQNNGV. The CDR3 loop reads CASSHTANYGYTF. Here the CDR3 DNA reads TGTGCCAGCAGCCACACAGCCAACTATGGCTACACCTTC.

This chain connects TRBV13 to TRBJ2-5; maybe TRBD2 (7 bases). In germline, CDR1 is PRHDT, CDR2 FYEKMQ (reference sequence). V was shortened by 5 bases and J by 5 bases, with 15 bases between the two germline ends. This CDR3 has 14 amino acids. CDR3 DNA sequence: TGTGCCAGCAGCCTTCGGGGGGCGCGGGAGACCCAGTACTTC. It yields the protein CASSLRGARETQYF.

This sequence joins TRBV27 and TRBJ2-1; 7 bases match TRBD2. With V trimmed by 6 bases and J by 5 bases, 10 bases remained unmatched. This CDR3 region has 15 residues. Germline CDR1 is MNHEY and CDR2 is SMNVEV (reference sequence). CDR3 nucleotide sequence: TGTGCCAGCAGCCCGTCGGGAGGAACAAACAATGAGCAGTTCTTC. As protein: CASSPSGGTNNEQFF.

The V gene is TRBV6-6, the J gene TRBJ2-7; the D is unclear. V shed 0 bases and J shed 0 bases, with 6 bases lying between them. The CDR3 sequence is 14 residues long. Germline-derived CDR1 and CDR2 are MNHNY and SVGAGI (reference sequence). The CDR3 DNA sequence: TGTGCCAGCAGTTACTCCCCGGACTCCTACGAGCAGTACTTC. Residues: CASSYSPDSYEQYF.

About this clone itself: Germline is not matched at one junction end, which may reflect a read error. This rearrangement joins TRBV7-7 to TRBJ2-1, with D perhaps matching TRBD2 (6 bases). The CDR3 runs to 16 residues. Germline V gene lookup returns CDR1 SSHAT and CDR2 FNYEAQ (reference sequence). CDR3 sequence: CASSLSSGRPYNEQFF. The CDR3 nucleotides read TGTGCTAGCAGCTTAAGTAGCGGAAGACCCTACAATGAGCAGTTCTTC.

This clone has a single count. The chain carries TRBV19 and TRBJ2-7; 8 bases line up with TRBD1. CDR1 LNHDA and CDR2 SQIVND come from the germline V gene (reference sequence). CDR3 length equals 13 residues. V lost 4 bases to trimming and J lost 3 bases; unmatched junction nucleotides: 2. Here the CDR3 reads CASSTGQGYEQYF. The CDR3 nucleotides are TGTGCCAGTAGTACCGGACAGGGCTACGAGCAGTACTTC.

The table lists this clone with a few counts. The genes are TRBV30 and TRBJ1-6; 9 nucleotides align to TRBD1. Losses at the gene ends were 2 bases for V and 7 bases for J; bases not matched to a gene: 6. CDR3 length: 15 residues. Germline assignment: CDR1 GTSNPN and CDR2 SVGIG (reference sequence). The CDR3 coding sequence is TGTGCCTGGAGTCCCCCCGGGACAGGGAATTCACCCCTCCACTTT. The encoded protein is CAWSPPGTGNSPLHF.

V is TRBV4-1 and J is TRBJ2-1, with 9 nucleotides matching TRBD2. V was pared by 0 bases and J by 5 bases, with 11 bases of the junction left unmatched. Germline V gene sequence: CDR1 MGHRA, CDR2 YSYEKL. This CDR3 is built from 18 residues. In DNA, the CDR3 is TGCGCCAGCAGCCAAGATTTGGCTAGCGGGGCTTTAGACAATGAGCAGTTCTTC. The encoded protein is CASSQDLASGALDNEQFF.

V gene TRBV5-6 combines with J gene TRBJ1-1, with 8 nucleotides matching TRBD1. The V and J ends lost 0 bases and 7 bases, in that order; junction bases with no gene match: 5. CDR3 length equals 14 residues. CDR1 is SGHDT and CDR2 is YYEEEE in the germline V gene. The DNA of the CDR3 is TGTGCCAGCAGCTTGGGACAGGGGTTTCTTGAAGCTTTCTTT. This gives the protein CASSLGQGFLEAFF.

The chain uses TRBV7-3 and TRBJ2-3; 8 bases match TRBD2. CDR1 and CDR2 from the germline V gene are SGHTA and FQGTGA. The CDR3 has 17 residues. V was pared by 0 bases and J by 2 bases, with 7 bases of the junction left unmatched. CDR3 sequence (DNA): TGTGCCAGCAGCTTAACGTTGCGCGGGGGGATCACAGATACGCAGTATTTT. It specifies CASSLTLRGGITDTQYF.

This clone was counted a single time. V and J are TRBV5-6 and TRBJ2-3, with D tentatively TRBD2 (5 bases). The CDR3 has 16 amino acids. The ends were cut back, 3 bases at V and 5 bases at J, with 19 bases in the middle. CDR1 is SGHDT, CDR2 YYEEEE, per germline. For the CDR3, the DNA is TGTGCCAGCAGCTCGGAGCGAGACCGGCGGGTAGATACGCAGTATTTT. Protein sequence: CASSSERDRRVDTQYF.

The chain is built from TRBV18 and TRBJ2-7; D unclear. CDR3 length equals 12 residues. Per the germline V gene, CDR1 is KGHSH and CDR2 is LQKENI. V gave up 3 bases and J gave up 6 bases, with 9 bases separating them. The CDR3 coding sequence is TGTGCCAGCTCACCCTCTGGAAGCGAGCAGTACTTC. It codes for CASSPSGSEQYF.

The chain is built from TRBV5-6 and TRBJ1-1, with D tentatively TRBD1 (6 bases). Deletions cut 2 bases from V and 6 bases from J, with 14 bases between. Germline CDR1 and CDR2: SGHDT and YYEEEE. CDR3 length: 14 residues. The CDR3 loop is CASSLRLGGPEAFF. In nucleotides, the CDR3 is TGTGCCAGCAGCTTAAGGTTGGGGGGCCCTGAAGCTTTCTTT.

This chain uses TRBV10-2 with TRBJ2-2; possibly TRBD1 for D (6 bases). Germline V gives CDR1 WSHSY, CDR2 SAAADI. Deletions cut 2 bases from V and 7 bases from J, with 8 bases between. The CDR3 is 13 amino acids. The DNA for the CDR3 is TGCGCCAGCAGTGAGGGACAGATCGGGGAGCTGTTTTTT. It codes for CASSEGQIGELFF.

This clone was observed a single time. The V and J genes are TRBV19 and TRBJ1-5; no clear D. V was pared by 5 bases and J by 4 bases, with 9 bases between. The germline CDR1 and CDR2 sequences are LNHDA and SQIVND (reference sequence). The CDR3 extends over 13 amino acids. The CDR3 sequence is CASSGRRNQPQHF. As DNA, the CDR3 is TGTGCCAGTAGTGGACGCAGAAATCAGCCCCAGCATTTT.

In the case of this clone: At one boundary the junction diverges from the germline segment, which might be a read error. The genes are TRBV6-5 and TRBJ1-2; D possibly corresponds to TRBD1 (5 bases). The CDR3 totals 16 residues. Germline V lookup: CDR1 MNHEY, CDR2 SVGAGI. CDR3 in amino acids: CTSSYSPTAINYGYTF. In nucleotides, the CDR3 is TGTACCAGCAGTTATTCTCCGACAGCCATTAACTATGGCTACACCTTC.

The chain is built from TRBV20-1 and TRBJ2-1; D is ambiguous. Germline V gene sequence: CDR1 DFQATT, CDR2 SNEGSKA (reference sequence). The CDR3 runs 11 residues. V shed 6 bases and J shed 0 bases, with 3 bases lying between them. The CDR3 loop is CSADSYNEQFF. The CDR3 DNA reads TGCAGTGCCGACTCCTACAATGAGCAGTTCTTC.

The J gene is TRBJ2-1, the V gene TRBV6-5, with no clear D. The CDR3 spans 13 residues. From germline, CDR1 is MNHEY and CDR2 SVGAGI. V lost 0 bases, J lost 6 bases, and 6 bases lay in between. The DNA for the CDR3 is TGTGCCAGCAGTTACTCGAAGGGCAATGAGCAGTTCTTC. Protein product: CASSYSKGNEQFF.

The chain recombines TRBV10-3 with TRBJ1-5, with 7 bases fitting TRBD1. The V segment lost 3 bases and the J segment 2 bases; nucleotides outside the gene matches: 7. The V gene's germline CDR1 is ENHRY and CDR2 SYGVKD. There are 16 residues in the CDR3. The CDR3 region has the DNA TGTGCCATCAGTGAAACCGCCGGGACAGGCAATCAGCCCCAGCATTTT. It specifies CAISETAGTGNQPQHF.

The sample holds a few counts of this clone. The V and J genes are TRBV7-8 and TRBJ1-1; 8 positions match TRBD1. V trimming: 0 bases; J trimming: 6 bases; junction bases outside the gene matches: 3. The V gene's germline CDR1 is SGHVS and CDR2 FQNEAQ. The CDR3 length is 14 residues. The CDR3 DNA is TGTGCCAGCAGCTTAGCCAGGGGGCTGTCTGAAGCTTTCTTT. It is translated as CASSLARGLSEAFF.

The V call is TRBV25-1, the J call TRBJ2-3, with TRBD2 matching over 8 bases. This CDR3 is 16 amino acids long. The V gene end was trimmed by 4 bases and the J gene end by 3 bases; junction bases not matched to a gene: 9. In germline, CDR1 is MGHDK, CDR2 SYGVNS. The CDR3 reads CASSGTPGLGTDTQYF. The CDR3 nucleotides read TGTGCCAGCAGTGGGACACCGGGACTAGGGACAGATACGCAGTATTTT.

The J gene is TRBJ2-2, the V gene TRBV11-3; the D gene is possibly TRBD1 (6 bases). The V end lost 5 bases, the J end lost 0 bases, and 16 bases lay between the germline ends. CDR1 is SGHNT, CDR2 YENEEA, per germline. The CDR3 totals 17 residues. This CDR3 reads CASSPWSQGTNTGELFF. CDR3 DNA sequence: TGTGCCAGCAGCCCCTGGAGTCAGGGGACGAACACCGGGGAGCTGTTTTTT. Full variable domain (rest looked up from reference TRBV11-3 and TRBJ2-2): EAGVVQSPRYKIIEKKQPVAFWCNPISGHNTLYWYLQNLGQGPELLIRYENEEAVDDSQLPKDRFSAERLKGVDSTLKIQPAELGDSAVYLCASSPWSQGTNTGELFFGEGSRLTVL.

The rearrangement links TRBV27 to TRBJ2-7; D is unresolved. Per the germline V gene, CDR1 is MNHEY and CDR2 is SMNVEV (reference sequence). This CDR3 comprises 11 residues. The germline V and J ends were trimmed by 4 bases and 5 bases, with 6 bases remaining between them. The chain's CDR3 is CASSSGDEQYF. The CDR3 nucleotides are TGTGCCAGCAGTTCCGGCGACGAGCAGTACTTC.

The V gene is TRBV27, the J gene TRBJ1-6; no firm D call. Germline assignment: CDR1 MNHEY and CDR2 SMNVEV (reference sequence). Trimming left V 2 bases short and J 10 bases short, with 12 bases between. This CDR3 is 14 amino acids long. The chain's CDR3 is CASSLMQVASPLHF. In nucleotides, the CDR3 is TGTGCCAGCAGTTTAATGCAGGTAGCCTCACCCCTCCACTTT.